The 16 T cell receptor beta chains listed next were all sequenced from one sample in a study of monozygotic twins with inflammatory bowel disease. TCRdb re-called the 5' RACE reads; every CDR3 protein appears as one record, without DNA. The sample holds fewer than 550,000 distinct CDR3 sequences. The source material was blood. Source of these receptors: a human donor with ulcerative colitis or Crohn's disease, or a healthy co-twin of an affected twin (not recorded which).

The V call is TRBV6-1, the J call TRBJ2-7; absent DNA, TCRdb's TRBD1 call cannot be checked. CDR1 is MNHNS and CDR2 is SASEGT in the germline V gene. The CDR3 contains 14 residues. The CDR3 here is CATYRGTGDYEQYF.

This chain joins TRBV7-9 and TRBJ2-3; TCRdb gives TRBD2 as the D gene, but with no DNA this cannot be confirmed. CDR3 size: 17 residues. Germline V gene sequence: CDR1 SEHNR, CDR2 FQNEAQ (reference sequence). CDR3 protein: CASSFAHLAGVADTQYF.

This chain connects TRBV12-3 or TRBV12-4 to TRBJ2-2; TCRdb lists TRBD1, though no DNA is available to test this call. The CDR3 loop spans 14 amino acids. CDR3 loop: CASTEQGSTGELFF.

The rearrangement joins TRBV30 to TRBJ1-1; TCRdb gives TRBD1 as the D gene, but with no DNA this cannot be confirmed. This CDR3 contains 12 residues. Germline assignment: CDR1 GTSNPN and CDR2 SVGIG (reference sequence). The CDR3: CAGRGVGTEAFF. The full variable domain, in which reference TRBV30 and TRBJ1-1 provide the parts outside the CDR3, is SQTIHQWPATLVQPVGSPLSLECTVEGTSNPNLYWYRQAAGRGLQLLFYSVGIGQISSEVPQNLSASRPQDRQFILSSKKLLLSDSGFYLCAGRGVGTEAFFGQGTRLTVV.

The chain is built from TRBV25-1 and TRBJ2-1; TCRdb proposes TRBD1, but this gene call is untestable without DNA. This CDR3 spans 16 amino acids. From germline, CDR1 is MGHDK and CDR2 SYGVNS. The CDR3 sequence: CASSEERDRVYNEQFF.

The chain has TRBV19 and TRBJ1-5; TCRdb names TRBD1, which stays unverified in the absence of DNA. CDR3 length: 18 amino acids. In germline, CDR1 is LNHDA, CDR2 SQIVND (reference sequence). This CDR3 reads CASSIGGGRDAWGRPQHF.

The chain is built from TRBV20-1 and TRBJ1-2. The CDR3 runs 11 residues. Germline V lookup: CDR1 DFQATT, CDR2 SNEGSKA (reference sequence). The chain's CDR3 is CSGSGGYGYTF.

The chain links TRBV21-1 to TRBJ1-6; the D call from TCRdb, TRBD1, cannot be confirmed without DNA. TRBV21-1 is a pseudogene segment. CDR3 length: 18 residues. CDR3 loop: CASSKPQPGNRAGSPLHF.

The chain employs TRBV28 and TRBJ2-5. The CDR3 totals 15 residues. CDR1 and CDR2 (germline): MDHEN, SYDVKM. The CDR3 region is CASSLLAGDQETQYF.

The chain joins TRBV4-1 to TRBJ1-1; TCRdb gives TRBD1 as the D gene, but with no DNA this cannot be confirmed. The CDR3 sequence is 21 residues long. The germline V gene has CDR1 MGHRA and CDR2 YSYEKL. The CDR3: CASSQEDSRTGLLGSDTEAFF.

The gene calls are TRBV6-5 and TRBJ2-1; TCRdb's D call of TRBD2 is untestable without DNA. CDR3 length: 13 residues. Germline lookup yields CDR1 MNHEY and CDR2 SVGAGI. The chain's CDR3 is CASSYGGAGGQFF.

The CDR3 loop is CASSPTGGKKNEQFF. The chain combines TRBV12-3 or TRBV12-4 with TRBJ2-1; the TCRdb D gene call, TRBD1, has no DNA to confirm it. CDR3 length equals 15 residues.

The rearrangement joins TRBV5-1 to TRBJ2-7; without DNA, the TCRdb call of TRBD1 cannot be checked. CDR1 SGHRS and CDR2 YFSETQ come from the germline V gene. This CDR3 contains 15 residues. Here the CDR3 reads CASSLEGTGTYEQYF.

This chain uses TRBV10-3 with TRBJ2-1; the TRBD1 assignment by TCRdb is unverifiable without DNA. CDR3 length equals 12 residues. CDR1 ENHRY and CDR2 SYGVKD come from the germline V gene. CDR3 sequence: CAITDRGLEQFF.

This chain uses TRBV5-1 with TRBJ2-5; TCRdb's D gene call, TRBD1, goes unchecked for lack of DNA. The CDR3 runs 15 residues. CDR1 and CDR2 from the germline V gene are SGHRS and YFSETQ. CDR3 sequence reads: CASSGQAGGPKTQYF.

The V gene is TRBV24-1, the J gene TRBJ2-7. Germline CDR1 reads KGHDR; CDR2 reads SFDVKD. CDR3 size: 14 residues. Here the CDR3 reads CATSDLEDNYEQYF.